Below are 6 T cell receptor beta chains sequenced from a single sample in a study of breast tumors, draining lymph nodes, adjacent tissues. A single record per CDR3 protein comes from TCRdb applying MiXCR to the multiplex PCR reads. The table shows approximately 100,000 distinct CDR3 sequences, with approximately 22% occurring only once. The lymph nodes were axillary draining lymph nodes from breast cancer patients. The sequencing input was axillary lymph node tissue. The receptors shown here come from a female donor with breast cancer. Some clones in this sample may be carry-over from other donors' samples.

For this clonotype: A much bigger clone sits one base away, suggesting this may be a read error. Because the CDR3 is missing its conserved closing phenylalanine or tryptophan, this is likely a read error. The V and J genes are TRBV11-2 and TRBJ2-1; D not certain. This CDR3 is built from 18 residues. V lost 3 bases to trimming and J lost 3 bases, with 21 bases between them. The germline gives CDR1 SGHAT, CDR2 FQNNGV. The CDR3, as DNA: TGTGCCAGCAGCTTCCGTCCCGGGCCCGTAAGATTCTACAATGAGCAGTTCCTC. Translating it yields CASSFRPGPVRFYNEQFL.

This clonotype was seen at least ten times. The V gene is TRBV6-1, the J gene TRBJ2-3; D possibly corresponds to TRBD1 (5 bases). The CDR3 covers 15 residues. The germline V and J ends were trimmed by 1 base and 5 bases, with 13 bases remaining between them. The germline CDR1 and CDR2 sequences are MNHNS and SASEGT. CDR3 bases: TGTGCCAGCAGTGAAGGGATACCAGGGCGAGATACGCAGTATTTT. Its translation: CASSEGIPGRDTQYF.

V gene TRBV11-2 combines with J gene TRBJ2-2, with D maybe TRBD1 (5 bases). Germline V gene data show CDR1 as SGHAT and CDR2 as FQNNGV. This CDR3 contains 16 residues. V lost 1 base to trimming and J lost 4 bases, with 13 bases between them. CDR3 in DNA: TGTGCCAGCAGCTTAGGGTTCAGGGTCGGCACCGGGGAGCTGTTTTTT. Its translation is CASSLGFRVGTGELFF.

This clonotype was seen ten or more times. The V gene is TRBV4-2, the J gene TRBJ2-1, with TRBD1 matching over 10 bases. CDR3 length: 16 residues. The ends lost 3 bases at V and 5 bases at J; junction bases unmatched: 7. Germline V gene sequence: CDR1 LGHNA, CDR2 YNFKEQ. The CDR3 sequence: CASSQEGQGINNEQFF. Here the CDR3 DNA reads TGTGCCAGCAGCCAGGAGGGACAGGGGATTAACAATGAGCAGTTCTTC.

Note on this clonotype: A much larger clone is a single base away; this may be a read error. The V call is TRBV2, the J call TRBJ2-1; tentatively, D is TRBD1 (5 bases). Germline loops: CDR1 SNHLY, CDR2 FYNNEI. There are 13 residues in the CDR3. The CDR3 here is CASGEAWGDEQFF. CDR3 bases: TGTGCCAGCGGTGAAGCATGGGGCGATGAGCAGTTCTTC.

At least ten counts were recorded for this clonotype. The rearrangement uses TRBV19 and TRBJ2-2; 11 bases line up with TRBD2. The CDR3 consists of 17 residues. In germline, CDR1 is LNHDA, CDR2 SQIVND (reference sequence). Unmatched junction bases numbered 7, after V lost 5 bases and J lost 2 bases. CDR3 nucleotides: TGTGCCAGTAGTGGTCTAGCGGGAGGTGGAAACACCGGGGAGCTGTTTTTT. It specifies CASSGLAGGGNTGELFF.